The 17 T cell receptor beta chains below all came from one sample that was sequenced in a study of Graves' ophthalmopathy and Graves' hyperthyroidism. The study amplified TCR beta CDR3 regions using RNA transcripts. An opening RT-PCR round employed HTBI primers and preceded a second-round multiplex PCR. MiXCR, run by TCRdb on the multiplex PCR reads, gives a single entry per CDR3 protein. The repertoire has about 210,000 distinct CDR3 sequences, under 30% of them found once; the top ten carry 9.1%. The sequenced sample was peripheral blood. These receptor sequences come from a man aged 50-60 years with Graves' ophthalmopathy.

This clonotype was seen many times. The rearrangement joins TRBV6-2 or TRBV6-3 to TRBJ2-3; tentatively, D is TRBD1 (7 bases). This CDR3 has 17 residues. Trimming shortened V by 2 bases and J by 3 bases, and 18 bases separated the two germline ends. The germline gives CDR1 MNHEY, CDR2 SVGEGT. CDR3 residues: CASSYTLGGRGTDTQYF. The CDR3 DNA sequence: TGTGCCAGCAGTTACACGTTAGGGGGCCGGGGGACAGATACGCAGTATTTT.

J is TRBJ1-1 and V is TRBV10-3; D is ambiguous. The CDR3 totals 13 residues. Per germline, CDR1 ENHRY and CDR2 SYGVKD. Trimming cost V 6 bases and J 0 bases, with 8 bases left between them. The CDR3 DNA sequence: TGTGCCATCAGCCTCTCGCTGAACACTGAAGCTTTCTTT. This translates into CAISLSLNTEAFF.

In its sample, this clonotype was seen many times. The rearrangement links TRBV19 to TRBJ1-1, with TRBD1 matching over 7 bases. V dropped 5 bases and J dropped 6; count of bases not matched to a gene: 6. The CDR3 runs to 13 residues. Germline assignment: CDR1 LNHDA and CDR2 SQIVND (reference sequence). In nucleotides, the CDR3 is TGTGCCAGTAGTCCCCGACAGGGCGCTGAAGCTTTCTTT. It yields the protein CASSPRQGAEAFF.

At least ten counts were recorded for this clonotype. The V and J genes are TRBV11-1 and TRBJ2-5, with TRBD1 as a possible D gene (7 bases). The germline V and J ends were trimmed by 3 bases and 5 bases, with 13 bases remaining between them. CDR1 and CDR2 from the germline V gene are SGHAT and FQDESV (reference sequence). The CDR3 consists of 14 residues. CDR3 nucleotide sequence: TGTGCCAGCAGCTTCGACAGGGCGGGGGAGACCCAGTACTTC. Translated: CASSFDRAGETQYF.

The CDR3 spells CASRVERDSHYGYTF. CDR3 coding DNA: TGTGCCAGCAGGGTCGAACGGGACAGCCACTATGGCTACACCTTC. The chain employs TRBV2 and TRBJ1-2; 7 bases line up with TRBD1. The CDR3 length is 15 residues. Germline assignment: CDR1 SNHLY and CDR2 FYNNEI. V shed 6 bases, J shed 3 bases, and the junction held 10 bases outside the gene matches.

This clonotype was counted between two and nine times. V gene TRBV6-1 combines with J gene TRBJ1-6, with 7 positions matching TRBD1. Germline loops: CDR1 MNHNS, CDR2 SASEGT. CDR3 length equals 16 residues. V gave up 4 bases and J gave up 7 bases; unmatched junction bases: 10. CDR3 protein: CASSALGQNPNSPLHF. DNA of the CDR3: TGTGCCAGCAGTGCTTTGGGACAGAATCCCAATTCACCCCTCCACTTT.

This clonotype was recorded many times. The chain joins TRBV7-2 to TRBJ1-5; 7 bases are a match to TRBD1. The CDR3 consists of 13 residues. Losses at the gene ends were 5 bases for V and 4 bases for J; bases not matched to a gene: 2. Per germline, CDR1 SGHTA and CDR2 FQGNSA. For the CDR3, the DNA is TGTGCCAGCAGCCTACAGGGGAATCAGCCCCAGCATTTT. Protein product: CASSLQGNQPQHF.

This clonotype was counted many times. The chain uses TRBV12-3 or TRBV12-4 and TRBJ2-7, with D possibly matching TRBD1 (5 bases). V lost 6 bases and J 2 bases, leaving 14 bases between the germline ends. The CDR3 totals 14 residues. The CDR3 loop reads CASSLTTDTYEQYF. CDR3 nucleotides: TGTGCCAGCAGCCTAACGACGGACACCTACGAGCAGTACTTC.

This clonotype occurred once. V usage is TRBV11-2 and J usage is TRBJ2-5, with D uncertain. CDR3 length: 14 residues. V lost 1 base, J lost 4 bases, and 10 bases lay in between. Germline V gene sequence: CDR1 SGHAT, CDR2 FQNNGV. CDR3 residues: CASSLGYSVETQYF. Written as DNA, the CDR3 is TGTGCCAGCAGCTTAGGCTATTCCGTAGAGACCCAGTACTTC.

This clonotype appeared many times. The chain has TRBV7-2 and TRBJ2-5; possible D gene TRBD2, 7 bases. Germline V lookup: CDR1 SGHTA, CDR2 FQGNSA. V gave up 4 bases and J gave up 4 bases, with 13 bases separating them. This CDR3 is 14 amino acids long. CDR3 protein: CASSSEGGVETQYF. Written as DNA, the CDR3 is TGTGCCAGCAGCTCGGAGGGGGGGGTAGAGACCCAGTACTTC.

CDR3: CASSLTQGTAGGYTF. In DNA form, the CDR3 reads TGTGCCAGCAGTCTCACGCAAGGGACAGCGGGTGGCTACACCTTC. This rearrangement joins TRBV6-1 to TRBJ1-2, with TRBD1 matching 7 bases. The CDR3 loop spans 15 amino acids. CDR1 MNHNS and CDR2 SASEGT come from the germline V gene. The trim removed 5 bases at V and 7 bases at J, leaving 13 bases unmatched.

In its sample, this clonotype was seen many times. The V gene is TRBV19, the J gene TRBJ2-2; the match to TRBD2 covers 8 bases. V was pared by 7 bases and J by 7 bases, with 8 bases of the junction left unmatched. The CDR3 is 14 amino acids. The germline gives CDR1 LNHDA, CDR2 SQIVND (reference sequence). The CDR3 reads CASKASGFNGELFF. CDR3 coding DNA: TGTGCCAGTAAGGCTAGCGGGTTTAACGGGGAGCTGTTTTTT.

This clonotype was found many times. This rearrangement joins TRBV6-2 or TRBV6-3 to TRBJ1-5; D gene unclear. The germline gives CDR1 MNHEY, CDR2 SVGEGT. V shed 6 bases and J shed 0 bases, with 15 bases lying between them. The CDR3 has 16 amino acids. The CDR3 sequence is CASSTVGGHSNQPQHF. The CDR3 DNA is TGTGCCAGCAGCACCGTGGGAGGGCATAGCAATCAGCCCCAGCATTTT.

This clonotype showed up many times. The chain links TRBV25-1 to TRBJ2-2; D not certain. The germline CDR1 and CDR2 sequences are MGHDK and SYGVNS. Trimming took 7 bases from V and 4 from J, leaving 10 bases between them. The CDR3 extends over 13 amino acids. The CDR3 DNA sequence: TGTGCCAGCACACTCGGTTTCACCGGGGAGCTGTTTTTT. Translation gives CASTLGFTGELFF.

This clonotype was found many times. Possible read error: a much larger clone is one base away. The final CDR3 position lacks the conserved phenylalanine or tryptophan, pointing to a likely read error. The chain recombines TRBV28 with TRBJ1-2; D not resolved. Germline loops: CDR1 MDHEN, CDR2 SYDVKM. The CDR3 sequence is 13 residues long. The V end lost 1 base, the J end lost 8 bases, and 11 bases lay between the germline ends. CDR3 protein: CASSLLGNRGYTL. Here the CDR3 DNA reads TGTGCCAGCAGTTTATTGGGCAATCGGGGCTACACCCTC.

This clonotype came up many times. The chain recombines TRBV28 with TRBJ2-7; D gene uncertain. Germline CDR1 reads MDHEN; CDR2 reads SYDVKM. V lost 3 bases and J 2 bases, leaving 8 bases between the germline ends. The CDR3 has 13 residues. This chain's CDR3 is CASSFLGPYEQYF. CDR3 nucleotides: TGTGCCAGCAGTTTTTTAGGACCCTACGAGCAGTACTTC.

The chain has TRBV12-3 or TRBV12-4 and TRBJ1-2, with TRBD1 matching over 9 bases. CDR3 length: 14 amino acids. Trimming removed 6 bases from V and 6 bases from J; junction bases left unmatched: 8. The CDR3 bases are TGTGCCAGCAGACTACAGGGGGCTCTAGATGGCTACACCTTC. It encodes CASRLQGALDGYTF.